This T cell receptor (beta chain) was identified in a study of T-cell memory formation after mild COVID-19. Study-level points and caveats: Contracting CD8+ clones were enriched in EMRA, CD4+ mainly in CM and EM.

TCRdb called the 5' RACE reads again in MiXCR, with one record for every CDR3 protein. Of fewer than 350,000 distinct CDR3 sequences listed, under 20% were seen once; the top ten hold under 25%. From germline, CDR1 is MDHEN and CDR2 SYDVKM. V shed 1 base and J shed 3 bases, with 9 bases lying between them. The CDR3 is made up of 15 amino acids. For this clonotype: Antigen unknown.

The genes are TRBV28 and TRBJ2-2; D possibly corresponds to TRBD2 (6 bases). This TCR derives from a man between 18 and 35 years old who had mild COVID-19 (a few samples of this study predate the infection). Cell type and time point are not known. Sequenced: PBMCs or a T cell subset sorted from them (not recorded which). The CDR3 loop is CASSLFREDTGELFF. CDR3 nucleotides: TGTGCCAGCAGTTTATTCAGGGAGGACACCGGGGAGCTGTTTTTT. The full variable domain, rest sourced from reference TRBV28 and TRBJ2-2, is DVKVTQSSRYLVKRTGEKVFLECVQDMDHENMFWYRQDPGLGLRLIYFSYDVKMKEKGDIPEGYSVSREKKERFSLILESASTNQTSMYLCASSLFREDTGELFFGEGSRLTVL.